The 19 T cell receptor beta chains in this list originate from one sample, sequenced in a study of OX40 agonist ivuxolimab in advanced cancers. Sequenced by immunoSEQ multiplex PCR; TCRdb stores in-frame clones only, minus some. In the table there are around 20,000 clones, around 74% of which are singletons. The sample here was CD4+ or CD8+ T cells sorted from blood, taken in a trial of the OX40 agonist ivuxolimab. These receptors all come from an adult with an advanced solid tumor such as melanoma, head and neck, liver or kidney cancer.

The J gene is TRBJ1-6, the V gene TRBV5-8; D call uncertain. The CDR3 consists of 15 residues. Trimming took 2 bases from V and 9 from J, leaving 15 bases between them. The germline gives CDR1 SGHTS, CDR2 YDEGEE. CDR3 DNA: TGTGCCAGCAGCTTCTGGCGAAAGGAGGTTTCACCCCTCCACTTT. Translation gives CASSFWRKEVSPLHF.

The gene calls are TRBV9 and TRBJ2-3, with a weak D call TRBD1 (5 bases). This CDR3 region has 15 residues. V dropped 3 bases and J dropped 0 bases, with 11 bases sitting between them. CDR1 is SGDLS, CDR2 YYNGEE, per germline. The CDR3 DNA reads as TGTGCCAGCAGCGATGGGGCTACTAGCACAGATACGCAGTATTTT. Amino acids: CASSDGATSTDTQYF.

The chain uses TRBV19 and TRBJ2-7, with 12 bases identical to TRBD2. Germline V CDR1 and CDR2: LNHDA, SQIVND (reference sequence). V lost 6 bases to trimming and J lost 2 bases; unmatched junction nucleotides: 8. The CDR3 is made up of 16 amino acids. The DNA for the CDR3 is TGTGCCAGTAGGAGGACTAGCGGGGAGTCTACCTACGAGCAGTACTTC. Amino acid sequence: CASRRTSGESTYEQYF.

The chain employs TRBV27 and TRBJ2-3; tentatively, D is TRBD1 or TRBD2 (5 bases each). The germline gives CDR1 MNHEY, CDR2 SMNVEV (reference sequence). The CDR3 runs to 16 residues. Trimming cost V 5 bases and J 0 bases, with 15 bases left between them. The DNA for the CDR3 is TGTGCCAGCAGTGCTCTGGGGCGGACTAGCACAGATACGCAGTATTTT. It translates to CASSALGRTSTDTQYF.

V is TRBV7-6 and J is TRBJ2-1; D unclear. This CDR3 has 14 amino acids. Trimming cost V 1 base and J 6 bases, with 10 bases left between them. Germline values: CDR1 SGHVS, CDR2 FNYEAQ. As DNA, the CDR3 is TGTGCCAGCAGCTTAGGGTTTTCATCCAATGAGCAGTTCTTC. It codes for CASSLGFSSNEQFF.

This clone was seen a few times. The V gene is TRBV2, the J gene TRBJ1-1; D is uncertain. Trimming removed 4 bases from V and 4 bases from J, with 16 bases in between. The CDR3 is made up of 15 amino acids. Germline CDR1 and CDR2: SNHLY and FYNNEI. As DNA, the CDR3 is TGTGCCAGCAGTGGGTCGTTTGGGTATGGCACTGAAGCTTTCTTT. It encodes CASSGSFGYGTEAFF.

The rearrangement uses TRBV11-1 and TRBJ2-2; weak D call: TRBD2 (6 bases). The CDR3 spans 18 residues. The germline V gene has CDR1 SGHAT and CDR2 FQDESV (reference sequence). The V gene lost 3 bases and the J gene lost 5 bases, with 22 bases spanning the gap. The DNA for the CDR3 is TGTGCCAGCAGCTTCCCGACGGAGGGGTATGGAAGGACCGGGGAGCTGTTTTTT. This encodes CASSFPTEGYGRTGELFF.

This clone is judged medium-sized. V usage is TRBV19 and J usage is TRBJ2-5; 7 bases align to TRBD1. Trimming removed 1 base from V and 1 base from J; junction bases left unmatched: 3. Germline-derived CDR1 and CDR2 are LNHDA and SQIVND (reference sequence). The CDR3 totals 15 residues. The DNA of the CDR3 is TGTGCCAGTAGTATAGGACAGGGCCCCCAAGAGACCCAGTACTTC. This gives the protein CASSIGQGPQETQYF. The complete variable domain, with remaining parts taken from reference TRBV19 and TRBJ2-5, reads DGGITQSPKYLFRKEGQNVTLSCEQNLNHDAMYWYRQDPGQGLRLIYYSQIVNDFQKGDIAEGYSVSREKKESFPLTVTSAQKNPTAFYLCASSIGQGPQETQYFGPGTRLLVL.

The CDR3 DNA reads as TGTGCCAGCAGTTTAGAAGGGAGCACTGAAGCTTTCTTT. As protein: CASSLEGSTEAFF. The J gene is TRBJ1-1, the V gene TRBV28; D unresolved. Germline CDR1 and CDR2: MDHEN and SYDVKM. V dropped 2 bases and J dropped 4 bases, with 8 bases sitting between them. The CDR3 runs 13 residues. Complete variable domain (other parts from reference TRBV28 and TRBJ1-1): DVKVTQSSRYLVKRTGEKVFLECVQDMDHENMFWYRQDPGLGLRLIYFSYDVKMKEKGDIPEGYSVSREKKERFSLILESASTNQTSMYLCASSLEGSTEAFFGQGTRLTVV.

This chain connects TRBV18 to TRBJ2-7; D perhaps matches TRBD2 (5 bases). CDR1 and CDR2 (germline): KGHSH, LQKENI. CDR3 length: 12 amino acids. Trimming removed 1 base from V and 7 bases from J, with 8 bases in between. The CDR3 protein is CASSPRTGEQYF. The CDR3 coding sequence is TGTGCCAGCTCACCACGCACGGGAGAGCAGTACTTC.

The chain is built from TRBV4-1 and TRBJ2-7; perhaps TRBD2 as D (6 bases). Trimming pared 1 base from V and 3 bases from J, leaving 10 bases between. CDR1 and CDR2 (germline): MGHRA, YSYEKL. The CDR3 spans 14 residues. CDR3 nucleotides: TGCGCCAGCAGCCAAGTGGGGGGAGGCTACGAGCAGTACTTC. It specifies CASSQVGGGYEQYF.

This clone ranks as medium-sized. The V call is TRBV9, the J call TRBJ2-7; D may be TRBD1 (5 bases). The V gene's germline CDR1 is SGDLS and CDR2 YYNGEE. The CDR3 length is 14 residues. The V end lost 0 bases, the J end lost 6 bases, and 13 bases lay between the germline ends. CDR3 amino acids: CASSVGAGSIEQYF. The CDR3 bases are TGTGCCAGCAGCGTAGGGGCAGGGTCAATCGAGCAGTACTTC.

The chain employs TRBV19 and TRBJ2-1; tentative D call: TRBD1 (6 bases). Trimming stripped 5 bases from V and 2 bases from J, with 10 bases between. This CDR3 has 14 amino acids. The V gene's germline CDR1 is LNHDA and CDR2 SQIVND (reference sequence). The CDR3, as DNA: TGTGCCAGTAGTCCAGGGGTCACCTACAATGAGCAGTTCTTC. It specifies CASSPGVTYNEQFF.

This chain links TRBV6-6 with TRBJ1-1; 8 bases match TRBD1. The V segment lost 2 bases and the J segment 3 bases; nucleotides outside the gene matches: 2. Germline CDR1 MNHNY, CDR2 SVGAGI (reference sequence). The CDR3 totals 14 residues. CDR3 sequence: CASSYLDRDTEAFF. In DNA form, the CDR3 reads TGTGCCAGCAGTTACCTGGACAGGGACACTGAAGCTTTCTTT.

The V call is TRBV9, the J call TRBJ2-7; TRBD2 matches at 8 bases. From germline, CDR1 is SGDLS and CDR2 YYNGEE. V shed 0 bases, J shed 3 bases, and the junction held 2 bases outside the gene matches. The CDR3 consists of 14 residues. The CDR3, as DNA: TGTGCCAGCAGCGTAGGCACTAGCGGCTACGAGCAGTACTTC. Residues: CASSVGTSGYEQYF.

CDR3 region: CASSEERARSETQYF. CDR3 bases: TGTGCCAGCAGTGAGGAGCGGGCGCGATCAGAGACCCAGTACTTC. The chain uses TRBV2 and TRBJ2-5; D possibly corresponds to TRBD2 (6 bases). CDR1 and CDR2 (germline): SNHLY, FYNNEI. V shed 3 bases and J shed 4 bases, with 15 bases lying between them. The CDR3 has 15 amino acids.

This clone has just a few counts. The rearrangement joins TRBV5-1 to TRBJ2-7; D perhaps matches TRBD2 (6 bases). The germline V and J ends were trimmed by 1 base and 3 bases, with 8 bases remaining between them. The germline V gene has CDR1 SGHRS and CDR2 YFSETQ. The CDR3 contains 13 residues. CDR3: CASSLYGGYEQYF. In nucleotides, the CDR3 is TGCGCCAGCAGCTTGTACGGGGGCTACGAGCAGTACTTC.

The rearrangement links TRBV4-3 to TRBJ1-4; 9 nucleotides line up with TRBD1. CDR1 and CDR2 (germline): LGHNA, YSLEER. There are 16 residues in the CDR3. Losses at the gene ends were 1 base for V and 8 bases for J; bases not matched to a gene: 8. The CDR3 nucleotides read TGCGCCAGCAGCCAAGGCTGGACAGGGGAGCGCGAAAAACTGTTTTTT. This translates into CASSQGWTGEREKLFF.

CDR3 sequence: CAWRIQGAQVYTF. CDR3 nucleotides: TGTGCCTGGAGGATACAGGGGGCGCAGGTCTACACCTTC. V gene TRBV30 combines with J gene TRBJ1-2; 9 bases match TRBD1. J gave up 10 bases and V 3 bases, and 9 bases lay outside the gene matches. CDR1 and CDR2 from the germline V gene are GTSNPN and SVGIG (reference sequence). This CDR3 has 13 amino acids. Filled out from reference TRBV30 and TRBJ1-2, the complete variable domain reads SQTIHQWPATLVQPVGSPLSLECTVEGTSNPNLYWYRQAAGRGLQLLFYSVGIGQISSEVPQNLSASRPQDRQFILSSKKLLLSDSGFYLCAWRIQGAQVYTFGSGTRLTVV.